The 26 T cell receptor beta chains below all came from one sample that was sequenced in a study of shared T cell receptors in the human thymus (dated by TCRdb to the early 2020s). Libraries came from the immunoSEQ multiplex PCR assay. TCRdb stores this immuneACCESS table with in-frame sequences only. Part of the clones is absent; in the studies checked, under half of the shortfall reflects unresolved V genes, and no reason is known for the rest. This sample comprises 550,000 to 800,000 clones, 80% to 90% of them detected only once. Under 0.012% of the sample comes from the top ten. Separately, the same data were catalogued under a study of human thymus T cells.

Sequencing used thymocytes. The source of these receptors is a girl under three years old with a congenital heart defect. Donor details come from another sample of the same person, matched by shared clones.

The V call is TRBV2, the J call TRBJ2-3; D is perhaps TRBD2 (5 bases). This CDR3 region has 13 residues. Trimming removed 8 bases from V and 4 bases from J, with 13 bases in between. Germline CDR1 is SNHLY and CDR2 is FYNNEI. The CDR3 DNA follows: TGTGCCAGCTTCGGCCTGGAGGCAGATACGCAGTATTTT. Translated, it gives CASFGLEADTQYF.

The chain combines TRBV13 with TRBJ2-5, with TRBD2 identical over 10 bases. In germline, CDR1 is PRHDT, CDR2 FYEKMQ (reference sequence). The CDR3 is 15 residues long. Losses at the gene ends were 2 bases for V and 5 bases for J; bases not matched to a gene: 5. The CDR3: CASSLTSGVVETQYF. Here the CDR3 DNA reads TGTGCCAGCAGCTTAACTAGCGGGGTCGTCGAGACCCAGTACTTC.

This chain connects TRBV6-5 to TRBJ1-1; TRBD1 matches 9 bases. The germline CDR1 and CDR2 sequences are MNHEY and SVGAGI. The CDR3 totals 14 residues. J lost 4 bases, V lost 6 bases, and 6 bases had no gene match. The CDR3 protein is CASRAQGAGTEAFF. In DNA form, the CDR3 reads TGTGCCAGCAGGGCACAGGGGGCGGGCACTGAAGCTTTCTTT.

The chain couples TRBV19 to TRBJ2-1; 10 positions agree with TRBD2. Germline V gives CDR1 LNHDA, CDR2 SQIVND (reference sequence). V shed 9 bases, J shed 8 bases, and the junction held 13 bases outside the gene matches. The CDR3 is 15 amino acids. The CDR3 DNA reads as TGTGCCAGCCAATCTATAGCGGGGGGAACGGATGAGCAGTTCTTC. It codes for CASQSIAGGTDEQFF.

This rearrangement joins TRBV25-1 to TRBJ2-7, with TRBD1 matching 8 bases. The length of the CDR3 is 15 residues. With 3 bases clipped from V and 2 bases from J, the junction kept 6 bases outside the gene matches. Per germline, CDR1 MGHDK and CDR2 SYGVNS. The CDR3: CASSDPGQETYEQYF. The CDR3 DNA is TGTGCCAGCAGTGACCCGGGACAGGAGACCTACGAGCAGTACTTC.

This chain connects TRBV11-2 to TRBJ1-2; no clear D. This CDR3 region has 14 residues. Germline V lookup: CDR1 SGHAT, CDR2 FQNNGV. Trimming took off 6 bases at V and 2 bases at J, with 13 bases between the two ends. This CDR3 reads CASRREGSNYGYTF. CDR3 bases: TGTGCCAGCAGGAGAGAGGGCTCAAACTATGGCTACACCTTC.

This rearrangement joins TRBV6-6 to TRBJ2-2, with D perhaps TRBD2 (5 bases). V lost 6 bases to trimming and J lost 6 bases, with 17 bases between them. Germline-derived CDR1 and CDR2 are MNHNY and SVGAGI (reference sequence). CDR3 length: 15 amino acids. This CDR3 is CASSGWRVLPGELFF. The CDR3, as DNA: TGTGCCAGCAGCGGGTGGCGGGTTCTCCCCGGGGAGCTGTTTTTT.

The rearrangement joins TRBV25-1 to TRBJ2-1; no definite D call. Trimming stripped 3 bases from V and 0 bases from J, with 6 bases between. Germline-derived CDR1 and CDR2 are MGHDK and SYGVNS. This CDR3 has 14 amino acids. This CDR3 reads CASSDPRSYNEQFF. CDR3 coding DNA: TGTGCCAGCAGTGATCCCCGCTCCTACAATGAGCAGTTCTTC.

The rearrangement links TRBV27 to TRBJ1-3; D gene unclear. Germline V gene sequence: CDR1 MNHEY, CDR2 SMNVEV (reference sequence). Trimming took 1 base from V and 0 from J, leaving 7 bases between them. The CDR3 covers 15 residues. CDR3 sequence: CASSLFPGSGNTIYF. CDR3 DNA sequence: TGTGCCAGCAGTTTATTCCCGGGCTCTGGAAACACCATATATTTT.

The rearrangement links TRBV29-1 to TRBJ2-3; D might be TRBD1 (5 bases). CDR3 length: 13 amino acids. V lost 7 bases and J lost 2, with 13 bases in between. Germline CDR1 SQVTM, CDR2 ANQGSEA. CDR3 in amino acids: CSGKGRYTDTQYF. The CDR3 bases are TGCAGCGGCAAGGGGCGCTACACAGATACGCAGTATTTT.

This clone was counted a single time. The chain is built from TRBV6-6 and TRBJ1-2; D not resolved. The germline gives CDR1 MNHNY, CDR2 SVGAGI (reference sequence). V was trimmed by 0 bases and J by 5 bases, leaving 16 bases between them. CDR3 length: 16 amino acids. The CDR3 DNA reads TGTGCCAGCAGTTACTCCCCAGGCGGGAACCGGTATGGCTACACCTTC. Its translation: CASSYSPGGNRYGYTF.

This chain links TRBV28 with TRBJ1-3; 7 bases fit TRBD1. There are 16 residues in the CDR3. The ends lost 5 bases at V and 1 base at J; junction bases unmatched: 8. CDR1 MDHEN and CDR2 SYDVKM come from the germline V gene. The CDR3 reads CASSDLDRPSGNTIYF. The CDR3 nucleotides are TGTGCCAGCAGTGACCTGGACAGGCCGTCTGGAAACACCATATATTTT.

The chain links TRBV19 to TRBJ2-2; 8 bases align to TRBD1. CDR1 LNHDA and CDR2 SQIVND come from the germline V gene (reference sequence). Unmatched junction bases numbered 2, after V lost 5 bases and J lost 6 bases. The CDR3 consists of 13 residues. DNA of the CDR3: TGTGCCAGTAGTTTGACAGGGGCCGGGGAGCTGTTTTTT. Translation: CASSLTGAGELFF.

This clone appeared a few times. As DNA, the CDR3 is TGCGCCAGCAGCTCGGGAGCGGGGGCCTACAATGAGCAGTTCTTC. This encodes CASSSGAGAYNEQFF. This rearrangement joins TRBV5-1 to TRBJ2-1; 8 bases align to TRBD2. This CDR3 region has 15 residues. Germline V lookup: CDR1 SGHRS, CDR2 YFSETQ. The V and J ends lost 3 bases and 2 bases, in that order; junction bases with no gene match: 4.

This rearrangement joins TRBV28 to TRBJ2-7, with D possibly TRBD2 on 6 matching bases. The germline V gene has CDR1 MDHEN and CDR2 SYDVKM. Deletions cut 4 bases from V and 2 bases from J, with 12 bases between. This CDR3 has 14 residues. The CDR3 reads CASSSGSSTYEQYF. CDR3 nucleotides: TGTGCCAGCAGTTCCGGGAGCAGCACCTACGAGCAGTACTTC.

V is TRBV2 and J is TRBJ2-1; 11 positions match TRBD1. This CDR3 is 12 amino acids long. V lost 9 bases to trimming and J lost 9 bases; unmatched junction nucleotides: 4. Germline assignment: CDR1 SNHLY and CDR2 FYNNEI. CDR3 DNA sequence: TGTGCCAGGGACAGGGGGCCGGGTGAGCAGTTCTTC. Translation gives CARDRGPGEQFF.

V gene TRBV29-1 combines with J gene TRBJ2-2; D not certain. The CDR3 sequence is 14 residues long. Trimming took off 7 bases at V and 1 base at J, with 13 bases between the two ends. CDR1 and CDR2 from the germline V gene are SQVTM and ANQGSEA. The CDR3, as DNA: TGCAGCGCCTTTCTCACGGGGAACACCGGGGAGCTGTTTTTT. Encoded protein: CSAFLTGNTGELFF.

The chain uses TRBV25-1 and TRBJ1-1, with a possible D match to TRBD1 (6 bases). Germline V gene data show CDR1 as MGHDK and CDR2 as SYGVNS. The CDR3 consists of 14 residues. Trimming took 9 bases from V and 0 from J, leaving 14 bases between them. CDR3 in DNA: TGTGCCAGACCGAAAGACAGGTTGAACACTGAAGCTTTCTTT. It yields the protein CARPKDRLNTEAFF.

The CDR3 coding sequence is TGTGCCAGCAGCTTGTGGGTGGGGGACAGGGGCCCCCCTAGCACTGAAGCTTTCTTT. Translating it yields CASSLWVGDRGPPSTEAFF. V and J are TRBV5-4 and TRBJ1-1; the match to TRBD1 covers 10 bases. Germline V gives CDR1 SGHNT, CDR2 YYREEE (reference sequence). The ends lost 1 base at V and 4 bases at J; junction bases unmatched: 16. This CDR3 is 19 amino acids long. The variable domain in full, completed from reference TRBV5-4 and TRBJ1-1, reads ETGVTQSPTHLIKTRGQQVTLRCSSQSGHNTVSWYQQALGQGPQFIFQYYREEENGRGNFPPRFSGLQFPNYSSELNVNALELDDSALYLCASSLWVGDRGPPSTEAFFGQGTRLTVV.

The chain combines TRBV10-1 with TRBJ2-3; TRBD2 might be the D (6 bases). CDR1 and CDR2 (germline): WNHNN, SYGVQD (reference sequence). V dropped 4 bases and J dropped 3 bases, with 17 bases sitting between them. This CDR3 is built from 16 residues. CDR3 protein: CASSATRDLRTDTQYF. Here the CDR3 DNA reads TGCGCCAGCAGTGCAACCAGGGACTTGCGGACAGATACGCAGTATTTT.

The chain employs TRBV4-1 and TRBJ2-7; tentatively, D is TRBD1 (6 bases). Per the germline V gene, CDR1 is MGHRA and CDR2 is YSYEKL. The CDR3 runs 17 residues. Trimming took 2 bases from V and 2 from J, leaving 19 bases between them. CDR3 nucleotide sequence: TGCGCCAGCAGCCAAAATCCAAACCGGGACAAAACCTACGAGCAGTACTTC. Translating gives CASSQNPNRDKTYEQYF.

The V call is TRBV5-6, the J call TRBJ2-5; D is unresolved. V was clipped by 4 bases and J by 1 base, with 17 bases between them. The CDR3 totals 16 residues. Germline V gene data show CDR1 as SGHDT and CDR2 as YYEEEE. CDR3 nucleotide sequence: TGTGCCAGCAGCAATTCTAAGAGCACCACCCAAGAGACCCAGTACTTC. Residues: CASSNSKSTTQETQYF.

This clone was observed a handful of times. This chain connects TRBV6-5 to TRBJ1-1; a weak D match, TRBD1 (6 bases). The germline gives CDR1 MNHEY, CDR2 SVGAGI. The CDR3 spans 11 residues. V shed 5 bases and J shed 11 bases, with 12 bases lying between them. The CDR3 region is CASSQDRRAFF. The CDR3 nucleotides are TGTGCCAGCAGTCAAGACAGGCGGGCTTTCTTT.

This chain connects TRBV15 to TRBJ1-5; D gene uncertain. The germline gives CDR1 LNHNV, CDR2 YYDKDF (reference sequence). The ends were cut back, 5 bases at V and 4 bases at J, with 15 bases in the middle. The CDR3 has 15 residues. The CDR3: CATSLSWAGNQPQHF. As DNA, the CDR3 is TGTGCCACCAGCCTGAGTTGGGCTGGGAATCAGCCCCAGCATTTT.

The chain joins TRBV7-7 to TRBJ2-5; maybe TRBD1 (7 bases). With 1 base removed from V and 2 bases from J, the gap between germline ends came to 20 bases. Germline CDR1 is SSHAT and CDR2 is FNYEAQ (reference sequence). CDR3 size: 18 residues. CDR3 in amino acids: CASSLEIRDWDRQETQYF. CDR3 sequence (DNA): TGTGCCAGCAGCTTAGAAATCAGGGACTGGGACAGACAAGAGACCCAGTACTTC.

DNA for the CDR3: TGCAGCGTTCAACCAGGGCCTGGCTACGAGCAGTACTTC. Its translation is CSVQPGPGYEQYF. The V call is TRBV29-1, the J call TRBJ2-7, with D possibly being TRBD1 (5 bases). This CDR3 is 13 amino acids long. Germline CDR1 and CDR2: SQVTM and ANQGSEA. V gave up 5 bases and J gave up 3 bases, with 14 bases separating them.